The 20 T cell receptor beta chains below were found in one sample sequenced in a study of T cells in Graves' hyperthyroidism and ophthalmopathy. Authors of the study amplified TCR beta CDR3 regions from RNA transcripts. The TCR CDR3 first-round RT-PCR relied on the HTBI primer set. TCRdb recomputed calls from the multiplex PCR reads with MiXCR, one row per CDR3 protein. The sample contains 550,000 to 600,000 distinct CDR3 sequences, around 14% of which appear only once. The sequencing sample was made of blood. These receptors all come from a woman younger than 30 with Graves' ophthalmopathy.

The chain employs TRBV4-2 and TRBJ2-5; D not certain. Germline V gene lookup returns CDR1 LGHNA and CDR2 YNFKEQ. The CDR3 loop spans 14 amino acids. Deletions cut 0 bases from V and 2 bases from J, with 7 bases between. The DNA of the CDR3 is TGTGCCAGCAGCCAAGACTCACAGCAAGAGACCCAGTACTTC. Translation: CASSQDSQQETQYF.

In its sample, this clonotype was seen many times. The chain combines TRBV12-3 or TRBV12-4 with TRBJ1-2; 10 bases are shared with TRBD1. This CDR3 has 15 amino acids. After removal of 5 bases from V and 8 bases from J, the junction contained 11 bases not matched to a gene. The CDR3 protein is CASSRETGTGEGYTF. In nucleotides, the CDR3 is TGTGCCAGCAGTCGAGAGACCGGGACAGGGGAAGGCTACACCTTC.

This clonotype occurred many times. The rearrangement links TRBV6-1 to TRBJ2-2, with D perhaps TRBD1 (5 bases). The CDR3 runs 16 residues. Germline values: CDR1 MNHNS, CDR2 SASEGT. V lost 10 bases and J 1 base, leaving 19 bases between the germline ends. Here the CDR3 DNA reads TGTGCCACCGGACAACTGGGAAGGGAGAACACCGGGGAGCTGTTTTTT. It specifies CATGQLGRENTGELFF.

This clonotype appeared many times. The chain employs TRBV7-2 and TRBJ1-6; D may be TRBD1 (5 bases). The CDR3 loop spans 16 amino acids. With 3 bases removed from V and 5 bases from J, the gap between germline ends came to 14 bases. Germline-derived CDR1 and CDR2 are SGHTA and FQGNSA. The CDR3 DNA sequence: TGTGCCAGCAGCTTTAGACAGCGAGCCGATAATTCACCCCTCCACTTT. Its protein is CASSFRQRADNSPLHF.

This clonotype has a handful of counts. J is TRBJ2-3 and V is TRBV4-1, with D perhaps being TRBD1 or TRBD2 (6 bases each). Germline V lookup: CDR1 MGHRA, CDR2 YSYEKL. Trimming took off 4 bases at V and 0 bases at J, with 17 bases between the two ends. The CDR3 spans 17 residues. CDR3 DNA: TGCGCCAGCAGCCCGAACGCTGGGGGGCGGAGCACAGATACGCAGTATTTT. It specifies CASSPNAGGRSTDTQYF.

This clonotype was found many times. The CDR3 coding sequence is TGTGCCTGGACCTCCCCCGCAGGGGGGAATGAAAAACTGTTTTTT. It yields the protein CAWTSPAGGNEKLFF. This chain connects TRBV30 to TRBJ1-4, with 7 bases aligning to TRBD1. This CDR3 spans 15 amino acids. The V and J ends lost 4 bases and 5 bases, in that order; junction bases with no gene match: 10. Germline V gene lookup returns CDR1 GTSNPN and CDR2 SVGIG (reference sequence).

This clonotype was found a few times. V is TRBV6-5 and J is TRBJ2-2; maybe TRBD1 (6 bases). Germline CDR1 reads MNHEY; CDR2 reads SVGAGI. Between the trimmed V and J ends, which lost 0 bases and 6 bases, there was a span of 14 bases. The CDR3 consists of 16 residues. The CDR3 loop reads CASSYSVGQGSGELFF. In DNA, the CDR3 is TGTGCCAGCAGTTACTCGGTCGGGCAGGGGTCCGGGGAGCTGTTTTTT.

This clonotype has ten or more counts. The rearrangement joins TRBV3-1 to TRBJ1-6, with D maybe TRBD1 (5 bases). CDR1 LGHDT and CDR2 YNNKEL come from the germline V gene (reference sequence). V lost 8 bases and J lost 7, with 15 bases in between. The CDR3 is 14 residues long. The CDR3 nucleotides are TGTGCCAGCGGGTGGGACCCGGCCAATTCACCCCTCCACTTT. Its translation is CASGWDPANSPLHF.

This clonotype has a handful of counts. The chain combines TRBV19 with TRBJ1-2; tentative D call: TRBD1 (5 bases). V lost 9 bases and J lost 0, with 14 bases in between. Germline-derived CDR1 and CDR2 are LNHDA and SQIVND (reference sequence). CDR3 length equals 14 residues. The CDR3 spells CASRLKGANYGYTF. CDR3 coding DNA: TGTGCCAGCCGGTTGAAAGGGGCTAACTATGGCTACACCTTC.

This clonotype appeared many times. The rearrangement joins TRBV7-9 to TRBJ2-7; weak D call: TRBD1 (6 bases). V was shortened by 5 bases and J by 3 bases, with 11 bases between the two germline ends. Germline values: CDR1 SEHNR, CDR2 FQNEAQ (reference sequence). The CDR3 contains 13 residues. In DNA, the CDR3 is TGTGCCAGCAGCACTCGACAGGTCTACGAGCAGTACTTC. It translates to CASSTRQVYEQYF.

This clonotype has a count of ten or more. The chain joins TRBV27 to TRBJ2-3, with a possible D match to TRBD2 (5 bases). V was cut by 6 bases and J by 5 bases, with 15 bases left in between. Germline CDR1 MNHEY, CDR2 SMNVEV (reference sequence). This CDR3 spans 14 amino acids. This chain's CDR3 is CASSKELSGDTQYF. The CDR3 region has the DNA TGTGCCAGCAGCAAGGAACTCAGCGGAGATACGCAGTATTTT.

The DNA for the CDR3 is TGTGCCAGCAGCGCGGGACGGTACACCGGGGAGCAGTTCTTC. Translation: CASSAGRYTGEQFF. The V and J genes are TRBV2 and TRBJ2-1; D is possibly TRBD2 (6 bases). V lost 6 bases and J lost 10, with 19 bases in between. CDR1 SNHLY and CDR2 FYNNEI come from the germline V gene. The CDR3 loop spans 14 amino acids.

This clonotype was recorded at least ten times. The chain carries TRBV12-3 or TRBV12-4 and TRBJ2-1; possibly TRBD1 for D (6 bases). The CDR3 has 16 amino acids. The V end was cut by 6 bases, the J end by 8 bases, with 23 bases between. In nucleotides, the CDR3 is TGTGCCAGCAGCCCCAGGGGTGTTCCTAGCAGGGATGAGCAGTTCTTC. Translating gives CASSPRGVPSRDEQFF.

This clonotype was recorded a few times. The chain couples TRBV6-1 to TRBJ1-5, with 9 bases matching TRBD1. There are 15 residues in the CDR3. Trimming took 6 bases from V and 5 from J; bases not matched to a gene: 8. Germline CDR1 is MNHNS and CDR2 is SASEGT. DNA of the CDR3: TGTGCCAGCAGCTCTCGGACAGGGGAATATCAGCCCCAGCATTTT. This gives the protein CASSSRTGEYQPQHF.

Many counts were recorded for this clonotype. The chain is built from TRBV7-2 and TRBJ1-4; TRBD1 might be the D (6 bases). V was cut by 5 bases and J by 6 bases, with 16 bases left in between. The CDR3 runs 15 residues. Germline V gene lookup returns CDR1 SGHTA and CDR2 FQGNSA. In DNA, the CDR3 is TGTGCCAGCAGCCATACAGGGAGGGCCCATGAAAAACTGTTTTTT. Protein product: CASSHTGRAHEKLFF.

Only a few counts were recorded for this clonotype. V gene TRBV11-2 combines with J gene TRBJ2-1; possible D gene TRBD1, 7 bases. This CDR3 contains 17 residues. Trimming cost V 0 bases and J 2 bases, with 14 bases left between them. The V gene's germline CDR1 is SGHAT and CDR2 FQNNGV. The CDR3 DNA reads TGTGCCAGCAGCTTAGAGGGGGGACAGAAACCCTACAATGAGCAGTTCTTC. As protein: CASSLEGGQKPYNEQFF.

The rearrangement links TRBV6-1 to TRBJ1-5; D remains ambiguous. Germline CDR1 reads MNHNS; CDR2 reads SASEGT. V lost 6 bases and J 2 bases, leaving 11 bases between the germline ends. The CDR3 loop spans 14 amino acids. The CDR3 DNA follows: TGTGCCAGCAGACTGGCGGGAGGCAATCAGCCCCAGCATTTT. It is translated as CASRLAGGNQPQHF.

This clonotype showed up many times. This rearrangement joins TRBV7-9 to TRBJ2-1, with a tentative D call TRBD2 (5 bases). Germline CDR1 reads SEHNR; CDR2 reads FQNEAQ (reference sequence). CDR3 size: 13 residues. With 8 bases removed from V and 3 bases from J, the gap between germline ends came to 11 bases. CDR3 nucleotide sequence: TGTGCCAGCGAACTAGGGATCTACAATGAGCAGTTCTTC. Translating it yields CASELGIYNEQFF. Full variable domain (rest looked up from reference TRBV7-9 and TRBJ2-1): DTGVSQNPRHKITKRGQNVTFRCDPISEHNRLYWYRQTLGQGPEFLTYFQNEAQLEKSRLLSDRFSAERPKGSFSTLEIQRTEQGDSAMYLCASELGIYNEQFFGPGTRLTVL.

In its sample, this clonotype was seen many times. V gene TRBV28 combines with J gene TRBJ1-1, with D perhaps TRBD1 (5 bases). V gave up 4 bases and J gave up 3 bases, with 9 bases separating them. Germline V gene lookup returns CDR1 MDHEN and CDR2 SYDVKM. The CDR3 length is 13 residues. The CDR3: CASSYLGDTEAFF. CDR3 nucleotide sequence: TGTGCCAGCAGTTACCTGGGGGACACTGAAGCTTTCTTT.

This clonotype has ten or more counts. The chain has TRBV30 and TRBJ1-2, with TRBD1 identical over 8 bases. V trimming: 2 bases; J trimming: 7 bases; junction bases outside the gene matches: 9. Germline V lookup: CDR1 GTSNPN, CDR2 SVGIG (reference sequence). The CDR3 has 14 residues. CDR3 in amino acids: CAWSNKQGVFGYTF. The DNA for the CDR3 is TGTGCCTGGAGTAACAAACAGGGGGTTTTTGGCTACACCTTC.